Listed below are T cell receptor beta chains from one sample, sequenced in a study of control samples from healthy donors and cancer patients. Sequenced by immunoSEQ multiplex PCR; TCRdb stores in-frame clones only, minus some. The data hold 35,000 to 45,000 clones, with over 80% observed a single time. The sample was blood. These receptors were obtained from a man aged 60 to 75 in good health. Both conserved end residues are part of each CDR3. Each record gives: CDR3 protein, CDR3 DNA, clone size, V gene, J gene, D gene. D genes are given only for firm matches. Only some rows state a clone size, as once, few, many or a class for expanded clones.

cdr3_aa: CASSLGKRGNGYTF
cdr3_nt: TGTGCCAGCAGCTTAGGAAAGCGGGGGAATGGCTACACCTTC
clone_size: NA
v_call: TRBV7-2
j_call: TRBJ1-2
d_call: NA

cdr3_aa: CASSSIRTNLRYNEQFF
cdr3_nt: TGTGCCAGCAGCTCCATTCGGACGAATCTGCGCTACAATGAGCAGTTCTTC
clone_size: NA
v_call: TRBV11-2
j_call: TRBJ2-1
d_call: NA

cdr3_aa: CASRNRERSYEQYF
cdr3_nt: TGTGCCAGCAGGAACCGGGAGAGGAGCTACGAGCAGTACTTC
clone_size: NA
v_call: TRBV2
j_call: TRBJ2-7
d_call: NA

cdr3_aa: CASSFEGVNIQYF
cdr3_nt: TGTGCCAGCAGCTTTGAGGGAGTTAACATTCAGTACTTC
clone_size: few
v_call: TRBV5-6
j_call: TRBJ2-4
d_call: NA

cdr3_aa: CASRRQGGNTIYF
cdr3_nt: TGTGCCAGCAGACGACAGGGGGGAAACACCATATATTTT
clone_size: NA
v_call: TRBV7-8
j_call: TRBJ1-3
d_call: TRBD1

cdr3_aa: CASSRDRVNTGELFF
cdr3_nt: TGTGCCAGCAGTCGGGACAGGGTTAACACCGGGGAGCTGTTTTTT
clone_size: NA
v_call: TRBV7-2
j_call: TRBJ2-2
d_call: TRBD1

cdr3_aa: CASTRTSAVGSTEAFF
cdr3_nt: TGTGCCAGCACTCGAACGTCAGCTGTGGGGAGCACTGAAGCTTTCTTT
clone_size: NA
v_call: TRBV25-1
j_call: TRBJ1-1
d_call: NA

cdr3_aa: CASSPGRARSYTF
cdr3_nt: TGTGCCAGCAGCCCGGGCCGTGCCAGGAGCTACACCTTC
clone_size: NA
v_call: TRBV7-9
j_call: TRBJ1-2
d_call: NA

cdr3_aa: CASSSGGTQYF
cdr3_nt: TGTGCCAGCAGCTCCGGGGGGACCCAGTACTTC
clone_size: NA
v_call: TRBV7-6
j_call: TRBJ2-5
d_call: NA

cdr3_aa: CASSLVGRGLPPRNSPLHF
cdr3_nt: TGTGCCAGCAGCTTAGTCGGCAGGGGTCTCCCTCCGAGGAATTCACCCCTCCACTTT
clone_size: once
v_call: TRBV7-2
j_call: TRBJ1-6
d_call: NA

cdr3_aa: CASSSPTGRGNQPQHF
cdr3_nt: TGTGCCAGCAGTTCACCGACAGGGAGAGGCAATCAGCCCCAGCATTTT
clone_size: NA
v_call: TRBV6-6
j_call: TRBJ1-5
d_call: TRBD1

cdr3_aa: CASSFGAEDIQYF
cdr3_nt: TGTGCCAGCAGTTTTGGGGCCGAGGACATTCAGTACTTC
clone_size: NA
v_call: TRBV12-3/TRBV12-4
j_call: TRBJ2-4
d_call: NA

cdr3_aa: CASSSAHQPQHF
cdr3_nt: TGTGCCAGCAGCTCGGCCCATCAGCCCCAGCATTTT
clone_size: NA
v_call: TRBV28
j_call: TRBJ1-5
d_call: NA

cdr3_aa: CASSRPIWGGPSEEQYF
cdr3_nt: TGCGCCAGCAGTCGTCCCATATGGGGGGGACCCTCGGAAGAGCAGTACTTC
clone_size: few
v_call: TRBV23-1
j_call: TRBJ2-7
d_call: TRBD2

cdr3_aa: CASSLTLYEQYF
cdr3_nt: TGTGCCAGCAGCTTAACCCTATACGAGCAGTACTTC
clone_size: NA
v_call: TRBV5-4
j_call: TRBJ2-7
d_call: NA

cdr3_aa: CAWSAGRSNQPQHF
cdr3_nt: TGTGCCTGGAGCGCGGGACGTAGCAATCAGCCCCAGCATTTT
clone_size: NA
v_call: TRBV30
j_call: TRBJ1-5
d_call: NA

cdr3_aa: CATSSGGPYNEQFF
cdr3_nt: TGTGCCACCAGTAGCGGGGGCCCTTACAATGAGCAGTTCTTC
clone_size: NA
v_call: TRBV6-2/TRBV6-3
j_call: TRBJ2-1
d_call: TRBD2

cdr3_aa: CASSQGLNEKLFF
cdr3_nt: TGTGCCAGCTCACAGGGCCTTAATGAAAAACTGTTTTTT
clone_size: NA
v_call: TRBV18
j_call: TRBJ1-4
d_call: NA

cdr3_aa: CASSVASSGGGNEQFF
cdr3_nt: TGTGCCAGCAGCGTAGCGTCTAGCGGGGGGGGTAATGAGCAGTTCTTC
clone_size: NA
v_call: TRBV9
j_call: TRBJ2-1
d_call: TRBD2

cdr3_aa: CASRRQGDGNTIYF
cdr3_nt: TGTGCCAGCAGACGACAGGGGGACGGAAACACCATATATTTT
clone_size: NA
v_call: TRBV27
j_call: TRBJ1-3
d_call: TRBD1

cdr3_aa: CASSSDRYSTEAFF
cdr3_nt: TGTGCCAGCAGTTCTGACCGGTATAGCACTGAAGCTTTCTTT
clone_size: NA
v_call: TRBV11-3
j_call: TRBJ1-1
d_call: NA

cdr3_aa: CASSLAATEAFF
cdr3_nt: TGTGCCAGCAGCCTGGCTGCCACTGAAGCTTTCTTT
clone_size: once
v_call: TRBV5-4
j_call: TRBJ1-1
d_call: NA

cdr3_aa: CASSKKSGRAGDGELFF
cdr3_nt: TGTGCCAGTAGTAAGAAAAGCGGGAGGGCCGGGGACGGGGAGCTGTTTTTT
clone_size: NA
v_call: TRBV19
j_call: TRBJ2-2
d_call: TRBD2

cdr3_aa: CASSQPGQSNQPQHF
cdr3_nt: TGTGCCAGCAGCCAGCCGGGACAGTCCAATCAGCCCCAGCATTTT
clone_size: NA
v_call: TRBV6-2/TRBV6-3
j_call: TRBJ1-5
d_call: TRBD1

cdr3_aa: CASRLDRYEQYF
cdr3_nt: TGTGCCAGCAGGCTCGACAGGTACGAGCAGTACTTC
clone_size: NA
v_call: TRBV2
j_call: TRBJ2-7
d_call: NA

cdr3_aa: CASSLVVTAERTDTQYF
cdr3_nt: TGCGCCAGCAGCTTGGTAGTCACGGCGGAACGCACAGATACGCAGTATTTT
clone_size: NA
v_call: TRBV5-1
j_call: TRBJ2-3
d_call: NA

cdr3_aa: CASSTTGTGSYNEQFF
cdr3_nt: TGTGCCAGCAGCACCACCGGGACAGGGTCCTACAATGAGCAGTTCTTC
clone_size: NA
v_call: TRBV11-3
j_call: TRBJ2-1
d_call: TRBD1

cdr3_aa: CASSPQQDVGEQYF
cdr3_nt: TGTGCCAGCTCACCGCAACAAGACGTGGGAGAGCAGTACTTC
clone_size: NA
v_call: TRBV18
j_call: TRBJ2-7
d_call: NA

cdr3_aa: CASSLPTRGCSPLHF
cdr3_nt: TGTGCCAGCAGCTTACCTACGCGGGGTTGTTCACCCCTCCACTTT
clone_size: NA
v_call: TRBV21-1
j_call: TRBJ1-6
d_call: NA

cdr3_aa: CASSPTGAFSGNTIYF
cdr3_nt: TGTGCCAGCAGCCCAACAGGGGCTTTCTCTGGAAACACCATATATTTT
clone_size: NA
v_call: TRBV7-8
j_call: TRBJ1-3
d_call: TRBD1

cdr3_aa: CASSPGTGLMNTEAFF
cdr3_nt: TGTGCCAGCAGCCCAGGGACAGGGCTAATGAACACTGAAGCTTTCTTT
clone_size: NA
v_call: TRBV7-2
j_call: TRBJ1-1
d_call: TRBD1

cdr3_aa: CASSLSQSNYGYTF
cdr3_nt: TGCGCCAGCAGCTTGTCCCAGTCAAACTATGGCTACACCTTC
clone_size: few
v_call: TRBV5-1
j_call: TRBJ1-2
d_call: NA

cdr3_aa: CASSLFAGEETQYF
cdr3_nt: TGTGCCAGCAGTTTATTTGCGGGTGAAGAGACCCAGTACTTC
clone_size: NA
v_call: TRBV27
j_call: TRBJ2-5
d_call: NA

cdr3_aa: CAWRRTGAENTIYF
cdr3_nt: TGTGCCTGGAGGAGGACAGGGGCTGAAAACACCATATATTTT
clone_size: NA
v_call: TRBV30
j_call: TRBJ1-3
d_call: TRBD1

cdr3_aa: CASSPDLGGYGYTF
cdr3_nt: TGTGCCAGCAGCCCAGACTTGGGGGGCTATGGCTACACCTTC
clone_size: NA
v_call: TRBV7-8
j_call: TRBJ1-2
d_call: NA

cdr3_aa: CATSDYREQPQHF
cdr3_nt: TGTGCCACCAGTGATTACAGGGAGCAGCCCCAGCATTTT
clone_size: once
v_call: TRBV24-1
j_call: TRBJ1-5
d_call: NA

cdr3_aa: CASSPPNRNTEAFF
cdr3_nt: TGTGCCAGCTCACCACCGAACAGGAACACTGAAGCTTTCTTT
clone_size: NA
v_call: TRBV18
j_call: TRBJ1-1
d_call: NA

cdr3_aa: CASSVGTSSNQPQHF
cdr3_nt: TGTGCCAGCAGCGTAGGAACAAGTAGCAATCAGCCCCAGCATTTT
clone_size: NA
v_call: TRBV9
j_call: TRBJ1-5
d_call: NA

cdr3_aa: CASSLDRIGAFF
cdr3_nt: TGTGCCAGCAGTCTTGACCGCATAGGGGCTTTCTTT
clone_size: NA
v_call: TRBV2
j_call: TRBJ1-1
d_call: NA

cdr3_aa: CASSIRSGGPHTGELFF
cdr3_nt: TGTGCCAGTAGTATTAGGTCAGGGGGCCCTCACACCGGGGAGCTGTTTTTT
clone_size: NA
v_call: TRBV19
j_call: TRBJ2-2
d_call: TRBD1

cdr3_aa: CASNSLTDTQYF
cdr3_nt: TGTGCCAGCAACAGTCTCACAGATACGCAGTATTTT
clone_size: once
v_call: TRBV28
j_call: TRBJ2-3
d_call: NA

cdr3_aa: CASSSQGVWEETQYF
cdr3_nt: TGTGCCAGCAGCTCGCAGGGGGTTTGGGAAGAGACCCAGTACTTC
clone_size: NA
v_call: TRBV5-5
j_call: TRBJ2-5
d_call: TRBD1

cdr3_aa: CASSPNQGPVNTEAFF
cdr3_nt: TGTGCCAGCTCACCAAACCAGGGTCCGGTGAACACTGAAGCTTTCTTT
clone_size: once
v_call: TRBV18
j_call: TRBJ1-1
d_call: NA

cdr3_aa: CASSQGTALRYTGELFF
cdr3_nt: TGTGCCAGCAGCCAAGGTACAGCCCTAAGGTATACCGGGGAGCTGTTTTTT
clone_size: NA
v_call: TRBV3-1/TRBV3-2
j_call: TRBJ2-2
d_call: NA

cdr3_aa: CASSLATGDLNGNQPQHF
cdr3_nt: TGTGCCAGCAGCTTAGCGACAGGGGATCTTAATGGCAATCAGCCCCAGCATTTT
clone_size: NA
v_call: TRBV7-9
j_call: TRBJ1-5
d_call: TRBD1

cdr3_aa: CASSEPGEGYEQYF
cdr3_nt: TGTGCCAGCAGTGAACCAGGTGAAGGCTACGAGCAGTACTTC
clone_size: once
v_call: TRBV6-1
j_call: TRBJ2-7
d_call: NA